The clone carrying this T cell receptor beta chain was found a few times. Its specificity is unknown. Sequencing used immunoSEQ version 4 in survey mode. Produced via immunoSEQ multiplex PCR; TCRdb's table is partial and in-frame only. This table holds approximately 19,000 clones, 65% found once. The germline CDR1 and CDR2 sequences are LNHNV and YYDKDF (reference sequence). This CDR3 is 13 amino acids long. Trimming took off 5 bases at V and 1 base at J, with 6 bases between the two ends. The source of the sample is a study of persistence of HIV-infected CD4 T cells. Points from the study as a whole: Antigen-responding cells were enriched for degenerate expanded CDR3beta sequences. The rare CMV-responding cells with HIV-1 proviruses were not separately TCR-sequenced. TCRbeta richness was lower in CMV- and Gag-responding cells than in anti-CD3/anti-CD28-responding cells.

The stimulus was lysate of CMV-infected fibroblasts, around 10 ug/mL. Sorting of responding CD4+ T cells relied on upregulated CD40 ligand together with CD69. The J gene is TRBJ1-5, the V gene TRBV15, with D unclear. Sequencing used CD4+ T cells sorted from PBMCs after roughly 17-hour stimulation, obtained from a patient who received antiretroviral therapy. The sequence derives from an adult woman with HIV who was CMV-seropositive. The CDR3, as DNA: TGTGCCACCAGCCTTAGCAGCAATCAGCCCCAGCATTTT. Translating gives CATSLSSNQPQHF.